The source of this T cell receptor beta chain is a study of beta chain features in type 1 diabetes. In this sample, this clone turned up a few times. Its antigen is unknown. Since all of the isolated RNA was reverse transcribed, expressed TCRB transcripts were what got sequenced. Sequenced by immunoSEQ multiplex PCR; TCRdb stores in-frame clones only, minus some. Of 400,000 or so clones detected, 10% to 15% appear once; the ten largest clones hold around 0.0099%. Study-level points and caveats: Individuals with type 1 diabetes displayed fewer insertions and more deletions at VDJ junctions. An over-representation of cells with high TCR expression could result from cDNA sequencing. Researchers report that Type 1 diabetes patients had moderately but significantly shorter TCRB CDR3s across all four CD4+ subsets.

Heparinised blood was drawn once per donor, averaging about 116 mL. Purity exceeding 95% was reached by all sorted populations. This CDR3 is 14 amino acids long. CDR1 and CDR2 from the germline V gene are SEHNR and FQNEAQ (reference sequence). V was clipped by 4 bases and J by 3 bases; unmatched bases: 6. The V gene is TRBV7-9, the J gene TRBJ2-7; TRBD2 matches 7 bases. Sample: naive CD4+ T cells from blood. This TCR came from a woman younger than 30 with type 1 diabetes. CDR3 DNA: TGTGCCAGCAGCTCGGGACTACCAGGCTACGAGCAGTACTTC. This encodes CASSSGLPGYEQYF.